These 17 T cell receptor beta chains were all obtained from the same sample, sequenced in a study of T cell changes during pregnancy in multiple sclerosis. Assay: immunoSEQ multiplex PCR; the TCRdb copy retains only in-frame clones and omits some. Found here are 80,000 to 100,000 clones, about nine tenths of them singletons; the top ten hold more than 1.5%. Here the sequenced sample was peripheral blood, taken after pregnancy. These receptors were collected from a female donor in good health, enrolled as a control in a pregnancy study.

The chain joins TRBV28 to TRBJ1-1; D perhaps matches TRBD1 (5 bases). Germline V CDR1 and CDR2: MDHEN, SYDVKM. The V gene lost 10 bases and the J gene lost 0 bases, with 15 bases spanning the gap. The CDR3 contains 14 residues. The CDR3 spells CATRTPRMNTEAFF. As DNA, the CDR3 is TGTGCCACCAGGACACCTCGGATGAACACTGAAGCTTTCTTT. Complete variable domain (other parts from reference TRBV28 and TRBJ1-1): DVKVTQSSRYLVKRTGEKVFLECVQDMDHENMFWYRQDPGLGLRLIYFSYDVKMKEKGDIPEGYSVSREKKERFSLILESASTNQTSMYLCATRTPRMNTEAFFGQGTRLTVV.

V gene TRBV5-1 combines with J gene TRBJ2-2; the match to TRBD1 covers 7 bases. Germline V CDR1 and CDR2: SGHRS, YFSETQ. The CDR3 loop spans 15 amino acids. V shed 6 bases and J 3 bases; nucleotides not matched to a gene: 8. The CDR3 nucleotides are TGCGCCAGCAAGCAGGGAACAGGGGACACCGGGGAGCTGTTTTTT. Translating gives CASKQGTGDTGELFF.

Regarding this clone: One end of the junction is discordant with germline, which a read error may explain. The chain recombines TRBV7-8 with TRBJ2-2, with D possibly matching TRBD2 (6 bases). Germline lookup yields CDR1 SGHVS and CDR2 FQNEAQ. This CDR3 has 17 residues. CDR3 coding DNA: TGTGCCAGCAGCGAAACCCTAGGACTAATGAACACCGGGAAGCTGTTTTTT. Amino acid sequence: CASSETLGLMNTGKLFF.

This clone came up once. For the CDR3, the DNA is TGTGCCAGTAGTATGGGGTTGGGGGGGAGGTACAATGAGCAGTTCTTC. Residues: CASSMGLGGRYNEQFF. This sequence joins TRBV19 and TRBJ2-1; TRBD2 agrees at 7 bases. CDR1 is LNHDA and CDR2 is SQIVND in the germline V gene (reference sequence). J was trimmed by 4 bases and V by 3 bases; bases with no gene match: 9. The CDR3 covers 16 residues.

DNA for the CDR3: TGTGCCAGTAGTATAGACCGGGTTTCCAATCAGCCCCAGCATTTT. This gives the protein CASSIDRVSNQPQHF. The chain couples TRBV19 to TRBJ1-5; D unclear. V lost 0 bases and J lost 3, with 9 bases in between. Germline V gives CDR1 LNHDA, CDR2 SQIVND (reference sequence). The CDR3 has 15 amino acids.

This clone appeared once. DNA of the CDR3: TGTGCCAGCAGCCGACTTCCGGGACTGAACAATGAGCAGTTCTTC. Its protein is CASSRLPGLNNEQFF. This chain links TRBV7-3 with TRBJ2-1; the D gene is possibly TRBD2 (6 bases). Germline V gene sequence: CDR1 SGHTA, CDR2 FQGTGA. The CDR3 has 15 amino acids. The germline V and J ends were trimmed by 5 bases and 5 bases, with 16 bases remaining between them.

This chain joins TRBV4-3 and TRBJ2-3; the match to TRBD2 covers 8 bases. Unmatched junction bases numbered 12, after V lost 3 bases and J lost 4 bases. The germline V gene has CDR1 LGHNA and CDR2 YSLEER. The CDR3 is 17 amino acids. CDR3 residues: CASSHNLAAGGPDTQYF. The CDR3 coding sequence is TGCGCCAGCAGCCATAACCTAGCGGCGGGGGGTCCAGATACGCAGTATTTT.

V gene TRBV7-2 combines with J gene TRBJ2-5; the D gene is possibly TRBD2 (7 bases). Germline values: CDR1 SGHTA, CDR2 FQGNSA. Trimming removed 1 base from V and 5 bases from J, with 8 bases in between. The CDR3 sequence is 13 residues long. CDR3 coding DNA: TGTGCCAGCAGCTTAGAGGGGGGGGAGACCCAGTACTTC. Translated: CASSLEGGETQYF.

The chain combines TRBV12-2 with TRBJ2-4; TRBD1, the table's D call, lacks a check against the DNA. TRBV12-2 is a documented pseudogene. This CDR3 has 16 residues. CDR3 bases: TGTGCAAGTCGCTTGGTAGGCGACAGGGCCAAAAACATTCAGTACTTC. This translates into CASRLVGDRAKNIQYF.

The chain has TRBV6-6 and TRBJ2-7; 10 nucleotides agree with TRBD1. Germline lookup yields CDR1 MNHNY and CDR2 SVGAGI (reference sequence). CDR3 length: 14 amino acids. V gave up 6 bases and J gave up 1 base; unmatched junction bases: 3. CDR3 in amino acids: CASRGQGSSYEQYF. CDR3 DNA sequence: TGTGCCAGCAGGGGACAGGGGTCGTCCTACGAGCAGTACTTC.

V is TRBV19 and J is TRBJ2-3; TRBD2 matches at 7 bases. CDR3 length: 16 residues. The V segment lost 3 bases and the J segment 2 bases; nucleotides outside the gene matches: 8. Germline-derived CDR1 and CDR2 are LNHDA and SQIVND (reference sequence). The CDR3 nucleotides are TGTGCCAGTAGTATGGCCTCTAGCGGTTACACAGATACGCAGTATTTT. This translates into CASSMASSGYTDTQYF. The full variable domain, completed using reference TRBV19 and TRBJ2-3, is DGGITQSPKYLFRKEGQNVTLSCEQNLNHDAMYWYRQDPGQGLRLIYYSQIVNDFQKGDIAEGYSVSREKKESFPLTVTSAQKNPTAFYLCASSMASSGYTDTQYFGPGTRLTVL.

This clone has a handful of counts. This chain joins TRBV4-2 and TRBJ1-2; possible D gene TRBD1, 5 bases. Germline values: CDR1 LGHNA, CDR2 YNFKEQ. V gave up 0 bases and J gave up 6 bases, with 14 bases separating them. The CDR3 is 15 amino acids. CDR3: CASSQDPFDSHGYTF. DNA for the CDR3: TGTGCCAGCAGCCAAGACCCCTTCGACAGCCATGGCTACACCTTC.

The chain is built from TRBV5-4 and TRBJ2-7, with 9 bases matching TRBD1. CDR1 and CDR2 (germline): SGHNT, YYREEE (reference sequence). The J segment lost 2 bases and the V segment lost 5 bases, leaving 8 bases of the junction unmatched. The CDR3 has 15 amino acids. For the CDR3, the DNA is TGTGCCAGCAGTTCCCGGGACAGGGAAGCCTACGAGCAGTACTTC. Its protein product is CASSSRDREAYEQYF.

The V gene is TRBV28, the J gene TRBJ1-5; 9 bases fit TRBD1. CDR1 MDHEN and CDR2 SYDVKM come from the germline V gene. V lost 7 bases to trimming and J lost 4 bases; unmatched junction nucleotides: 11. This CDR3 comprises 16 residues. The CDR3 region has the DNA TGTGCCAGCAACGCCAGGTGGGGACAGGGAAATCAGCCCCAGCATTTT. This codes for CASNARWGQGNQPQHF.

The count of this clone is one. The rearrangement uses TRBV30 and TRBJ2-7, with 9 positions matching TRBD2. Germline V gene data show CDR1 as GTSNPN and CDR2 as SVGIG (reference sequence). There are 15 residues in the CDR3. J gave up 6 bases and V 3 bases, and 12 bases lay outside the gene matches. The CDR3 loop is CAWSRLAASPSEQYF. DNA for the CDR3: TGTGCCTGGAGCCGACTAGCGGCATCTCCTAGCGAGCAGTACTTC.

The chain has TRBV19 and TRBJ2-7, with 8 bases matching TRBD1. The junction had 5 bases not matched to a gene; V was cut back by 0 bases and J by 4 bases. CDR3 size: 15 residues. Germline CDR1 is LNHDA and CDR2 is SQIVND (reference sequence). CDR3 sequence reads: CASSIEDRVGYEQYF. In DNA, the CDR3 is TGTGCCAGTAGTATAGAGGACAGGGTTGGGTACGAGCAGTACTTC.

This clone was detected only once. This rearrangement joins TRBV4-3 to TRBJ2-7; D possibly corresponds to TRBD1 (5 bases). Per the germline V gene, CDR1 is LGHNA and CDR2 is YSLEER. V dropped 0 bases and J dropped 5 bases, with 17 bases sitting between them. The CDR3 runs to 16 residues. CDR3 amino acids: CASSQEIGRGADEQYF. As DNA, the CDR3 is TGCGCCAGCAGCCAAGAAATAGGACGTGGGGCCGACGAGCAGTACTTC.